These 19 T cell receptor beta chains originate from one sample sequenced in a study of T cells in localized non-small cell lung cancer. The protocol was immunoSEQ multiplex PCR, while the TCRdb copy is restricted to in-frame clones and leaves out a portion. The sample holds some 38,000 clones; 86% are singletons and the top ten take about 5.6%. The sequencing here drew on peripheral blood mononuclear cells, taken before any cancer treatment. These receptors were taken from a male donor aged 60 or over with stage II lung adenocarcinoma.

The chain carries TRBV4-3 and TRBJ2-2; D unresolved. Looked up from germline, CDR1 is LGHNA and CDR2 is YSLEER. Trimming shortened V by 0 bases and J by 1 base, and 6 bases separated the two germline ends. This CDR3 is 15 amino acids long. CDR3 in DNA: TGCGCCAGCAGCCAAGAGTCTCTGAACACCGGGGAGCTGTTTTTT. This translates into CASSQESLNTGELFF.

The CDR3 nucleotides read TGCAGCGTTGTGGCCAGACCGAACACTGAAGCTTTCTTT. It translates to CSVVARPNTEAFF. The gene calls are TRBV29-1 and TRBJ1-1; D gene uncertain. The CDR3 has 13 amino acids. The V end was cut by 4 bases, the J end by 1 base, with 10 bases between. CDR1 is SQVTM, CDR2 ANQGSEA, per germline. Using reference TRBV29-1 and TRBJ1-1 for the parts outside the CDR3, the full variable domain is SAVISQKPSRDICQRGTSLTIQCQVDSQVTMMFWYRQQPGQSLTLIATANQGSEATYESGFVIDKFPISRPNLTFSTLTVSNMSPEDSSIYLCSVVARPNTEAFFGQGTRLTVV.

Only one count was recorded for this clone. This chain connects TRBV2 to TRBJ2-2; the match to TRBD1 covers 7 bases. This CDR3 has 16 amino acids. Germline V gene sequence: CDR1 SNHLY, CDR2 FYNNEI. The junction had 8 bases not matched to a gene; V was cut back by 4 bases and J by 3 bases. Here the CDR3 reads CASSGQGGADTGELFF. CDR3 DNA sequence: TGTGCCAGCAGTGGCCAAGGGGGCGCGGACACCGGGGAGCTGTTTTTT. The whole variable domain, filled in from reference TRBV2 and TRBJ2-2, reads EPEVTQTPSHQVTQMGQEVILRCVPISNHLYFYWYRQILGQKVEFLVSFYNNEISEKSEIFDDQFSVERPDGSNFTLKIRSTKLEDSAMYFCASSGQGGADTGELFFGEGSRLTVL.

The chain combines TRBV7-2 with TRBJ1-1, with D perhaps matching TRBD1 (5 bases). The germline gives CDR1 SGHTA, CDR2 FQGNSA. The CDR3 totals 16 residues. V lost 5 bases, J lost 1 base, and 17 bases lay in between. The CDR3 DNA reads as TGTGCCAGCAGCCTCCGGACCGGGGGGACGAACACTGAAGCTTTCTTT. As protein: CASSLRTGGTNTEAFF.

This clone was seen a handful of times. For the CDR3, the DNA is TGTGCCAGCAGTTTACGACAGGGTGTAACCGAGCAGTACTTC. It codes for CASSLRQGVTEQYF. The V gene is TRBV7-9, the J gene TRBJ2-7, with 7 bases aligning to TRBD1. V trimming: 6 bases; J trimming: 6 bases; junction bases outside the gene matches: 11. This CDR3 is 14 amino acids long. Germline lookup yields CDR1 SEHNR and CDR2 FQNEAQ (reference sequence).

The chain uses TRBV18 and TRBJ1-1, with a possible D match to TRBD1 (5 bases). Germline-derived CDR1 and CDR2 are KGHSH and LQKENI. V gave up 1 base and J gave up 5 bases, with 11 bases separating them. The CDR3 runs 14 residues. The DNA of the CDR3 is TGTGCCAGCTCACCACGCGGGGGTAGGACTGAAGCTTTCTTT. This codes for CASSPRGGRTEAFF.

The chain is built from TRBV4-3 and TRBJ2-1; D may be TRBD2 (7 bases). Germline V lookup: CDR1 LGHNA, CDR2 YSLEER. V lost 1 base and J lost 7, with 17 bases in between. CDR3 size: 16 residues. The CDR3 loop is CASSQVWGGRWNEQFF. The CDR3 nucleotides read TGCGCCAGCAGCCAAGTCTGGGGGGGCAGATGGAATGAGCAGTTCTTC.

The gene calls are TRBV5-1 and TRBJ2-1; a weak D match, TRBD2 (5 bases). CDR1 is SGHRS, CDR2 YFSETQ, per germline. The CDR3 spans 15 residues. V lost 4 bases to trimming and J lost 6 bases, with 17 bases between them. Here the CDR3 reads CASSLRATSSNEQFF. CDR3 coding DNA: TGCGCCAGCAGCCTGAGGGCTACCTCTAGCAATGAGCAGTTCTTC.

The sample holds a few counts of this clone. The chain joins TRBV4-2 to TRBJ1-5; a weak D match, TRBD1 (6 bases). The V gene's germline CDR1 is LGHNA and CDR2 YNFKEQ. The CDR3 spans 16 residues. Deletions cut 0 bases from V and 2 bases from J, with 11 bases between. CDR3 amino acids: CASSQDKQGGNQPQHF. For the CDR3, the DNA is TGTGCCAGCAGCCAAGATAAACAGGGCGGCAATCAGCCCCAGCATTTT.

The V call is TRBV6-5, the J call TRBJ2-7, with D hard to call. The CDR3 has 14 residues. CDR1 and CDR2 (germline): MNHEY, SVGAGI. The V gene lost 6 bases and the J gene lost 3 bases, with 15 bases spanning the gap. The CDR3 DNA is TGTGCCAGCAGGATTACCGTTCTGGGCTACGAGCAGTACTTC. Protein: CASRITVLGYEQYF.

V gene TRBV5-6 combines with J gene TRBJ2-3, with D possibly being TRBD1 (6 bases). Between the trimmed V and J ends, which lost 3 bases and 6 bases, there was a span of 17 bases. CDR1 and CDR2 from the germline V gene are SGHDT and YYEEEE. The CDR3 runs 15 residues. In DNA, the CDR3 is TGTGCCAGCAGCTGGCAAGGGACAAGTCGGGATACGCAGTATTTT. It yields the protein CASSWQGTSRDTQYF.

The CDR3 sequence is CASSPWDKEGTEAFF. The DNA of the CDR3 is TGTGCCAGCAGCCCGTGGGACAAAGAGGGCACTGAAGCTTTCTTT. The chain couples TRBV7-9 to TRBJ1-1, with a weak D call TRBD1 (6 bases). Germline CDR1 and CDR2: SEHNR and FQNEAQ (reference sequence). The CDR3 contains 15 residues. V was cut by 5 bases and J by 4 bases, with 17 bases left in between. The whole variable domain, filled in from reference TRBV7-9 and TRBJ1-1, reads DTGVSQNPRHKITKRGQNVTFRCDPISEHNRLYWYRQTLGQGPEFLTYFQNEAQLEKSRLLSDRFSAERPKGSFSTLEIQRTEQGDSAMYLCASSPWDKEGTEAFFGQGTRLTVV.

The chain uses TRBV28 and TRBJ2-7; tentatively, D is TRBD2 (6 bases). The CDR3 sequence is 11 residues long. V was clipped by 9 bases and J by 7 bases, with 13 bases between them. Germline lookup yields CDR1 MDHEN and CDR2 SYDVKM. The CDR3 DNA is TGTGCCAGTGGCTTGGGGGGAGAGCAGTACTTC. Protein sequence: CASGLGGEQYF.

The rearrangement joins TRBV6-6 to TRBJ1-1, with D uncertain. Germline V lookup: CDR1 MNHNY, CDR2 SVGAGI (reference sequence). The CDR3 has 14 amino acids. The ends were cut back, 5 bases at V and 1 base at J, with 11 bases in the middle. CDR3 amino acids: CASSQLGPNTEAFF. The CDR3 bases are TGTGCCAGCAGTCAATTGGGCCCGAACACTGAAGCTTTCTTT.

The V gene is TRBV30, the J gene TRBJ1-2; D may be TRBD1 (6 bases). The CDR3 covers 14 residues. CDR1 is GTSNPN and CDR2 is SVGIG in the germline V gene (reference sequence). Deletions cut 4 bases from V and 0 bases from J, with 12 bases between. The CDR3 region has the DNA TGTGCCTGGAAGATCACAGGGTCTAACTATGGCTACACCTTC. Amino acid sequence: CAWKITGSNYGYTF.

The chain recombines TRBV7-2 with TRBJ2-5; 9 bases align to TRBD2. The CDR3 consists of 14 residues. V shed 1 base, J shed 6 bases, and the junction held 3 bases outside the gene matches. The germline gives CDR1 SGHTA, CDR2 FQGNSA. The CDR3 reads CASSLDAGGQTQYF. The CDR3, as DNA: TGTGCCAGCAGCTTAGATGCGGGAGGGCAGACCCAGTACTTC.

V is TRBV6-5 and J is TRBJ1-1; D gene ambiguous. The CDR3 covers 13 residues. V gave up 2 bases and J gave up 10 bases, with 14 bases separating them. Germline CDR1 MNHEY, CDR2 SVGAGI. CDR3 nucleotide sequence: TGTGCCAGCAGTTACGGGGAGGGCTTCCGAGCTTTCTTT. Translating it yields CASSYGEGFRAFF.

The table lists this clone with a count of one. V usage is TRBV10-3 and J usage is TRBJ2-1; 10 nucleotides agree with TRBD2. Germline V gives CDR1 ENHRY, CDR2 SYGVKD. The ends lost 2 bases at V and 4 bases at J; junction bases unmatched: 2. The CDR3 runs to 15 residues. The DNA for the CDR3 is TGTGCCATCAGTGAGAGCGGGAGGGCTTACAATGAGCAGTTCTTC. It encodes CAISESGRAYNEQFF.

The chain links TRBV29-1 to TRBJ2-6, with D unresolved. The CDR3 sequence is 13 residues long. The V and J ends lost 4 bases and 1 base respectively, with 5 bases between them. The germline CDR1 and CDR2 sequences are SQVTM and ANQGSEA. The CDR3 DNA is TGCAGCGTTGCGGGTTCTGGGGCCAACGTCCTGACTTTC. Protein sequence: CSVAGSGANVLTF.